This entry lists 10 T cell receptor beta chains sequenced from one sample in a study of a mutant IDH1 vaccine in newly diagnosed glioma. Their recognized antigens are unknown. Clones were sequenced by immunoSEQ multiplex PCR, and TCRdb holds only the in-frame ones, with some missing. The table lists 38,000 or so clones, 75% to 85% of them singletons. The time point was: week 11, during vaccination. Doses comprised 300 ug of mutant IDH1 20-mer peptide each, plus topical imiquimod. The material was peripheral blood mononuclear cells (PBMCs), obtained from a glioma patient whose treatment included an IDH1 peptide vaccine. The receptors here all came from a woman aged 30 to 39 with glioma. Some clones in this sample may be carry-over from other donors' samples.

The CDR3 DNA follows: TGCGCCAGCAGCTTGGGAGACAGGATTAATGTTTTCTTT. Amino acids: CASSLGDRINVFF. The chain combines TRBV5-1 with TRBJ1-1; D might be TRBD1 (6 bases). There are 13 residues in the CDR3. Deletions cut 0 bases from V and 13 bases from J, with 16 bases between. The germline gives CDR1 SGHRS, CDR2 YFSETQ.

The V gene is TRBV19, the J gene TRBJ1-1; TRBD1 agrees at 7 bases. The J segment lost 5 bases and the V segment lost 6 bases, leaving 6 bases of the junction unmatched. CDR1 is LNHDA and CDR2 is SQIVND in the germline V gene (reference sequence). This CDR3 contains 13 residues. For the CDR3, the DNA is TGTGCCAGTAGGACCACAGGGGCGACTGAAGCTTTCTTT. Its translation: CASRTTGATEAFF.

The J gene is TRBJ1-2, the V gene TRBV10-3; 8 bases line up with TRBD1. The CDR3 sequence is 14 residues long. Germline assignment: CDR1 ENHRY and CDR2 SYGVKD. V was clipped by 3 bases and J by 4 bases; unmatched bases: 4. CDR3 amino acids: CAISDRGRVYGYTF. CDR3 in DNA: TGTGCCATCAGTGACAGGGGGCGCGTCTATGGCTACACCTTC.

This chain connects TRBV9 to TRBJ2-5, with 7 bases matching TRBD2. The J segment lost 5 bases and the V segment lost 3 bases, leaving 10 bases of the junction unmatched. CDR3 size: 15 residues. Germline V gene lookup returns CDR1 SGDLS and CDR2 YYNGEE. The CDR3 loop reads CASSAVGGRGETQYF. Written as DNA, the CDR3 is TGTGCCAGCAGCGCCGTCGGCGGGAGAGGTGAGACCCAGTACTTC.

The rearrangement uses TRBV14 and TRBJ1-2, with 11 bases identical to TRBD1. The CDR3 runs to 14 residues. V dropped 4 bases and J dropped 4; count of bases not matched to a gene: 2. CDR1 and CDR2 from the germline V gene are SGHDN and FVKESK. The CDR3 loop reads CASSPGTGGYGYTF. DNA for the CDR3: TGTGCCAGCAGCCCCGGGACAGGGGGCTATGGCTACACCTTC.

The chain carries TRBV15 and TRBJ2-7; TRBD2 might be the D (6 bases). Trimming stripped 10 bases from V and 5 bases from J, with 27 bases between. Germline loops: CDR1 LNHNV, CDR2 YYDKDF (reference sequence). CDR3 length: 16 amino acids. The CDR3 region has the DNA TGTGCCAGGAGGGGAGACACTCGCAGCCACGGGCACGAGCAGTACTTC. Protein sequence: CARRGDTRSHGHEQYF.

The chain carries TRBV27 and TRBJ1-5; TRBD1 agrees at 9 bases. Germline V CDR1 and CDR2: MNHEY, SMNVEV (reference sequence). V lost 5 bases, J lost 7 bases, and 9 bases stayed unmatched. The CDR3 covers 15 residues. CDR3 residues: CASSLTGGSGQPQHF. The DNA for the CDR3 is TGTGCCAGCAGTCTCACAGGGGGCTCGGGACAGCCCCAGCATTTT.

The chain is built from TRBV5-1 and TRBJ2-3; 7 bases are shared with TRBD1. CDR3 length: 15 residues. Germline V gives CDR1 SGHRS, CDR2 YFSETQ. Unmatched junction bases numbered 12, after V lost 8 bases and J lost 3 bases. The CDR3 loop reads CASMNRGSETDTQYF. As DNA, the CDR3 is TGCGCCAGTATGAACAGGGGTTCGGAAACAGATACGCAGTATTTT.

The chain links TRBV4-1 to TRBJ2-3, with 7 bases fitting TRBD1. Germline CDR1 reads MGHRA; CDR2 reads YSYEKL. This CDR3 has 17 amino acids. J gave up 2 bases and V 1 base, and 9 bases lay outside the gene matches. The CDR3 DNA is TGCGCCAGCAGCCAAGGTTGGGCAGGGGGACCCACAGATACGCAGTATTTT. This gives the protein CASSQGWAGGPTDTQYF.

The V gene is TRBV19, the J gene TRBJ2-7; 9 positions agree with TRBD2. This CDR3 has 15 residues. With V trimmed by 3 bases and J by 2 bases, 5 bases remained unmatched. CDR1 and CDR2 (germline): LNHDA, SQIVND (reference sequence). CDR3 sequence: CASSIGGLAPYEQYF. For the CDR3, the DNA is TGTGCCAGTAGTATCGGGGGACTAGCTCCCTACGAGCAGTACTTC. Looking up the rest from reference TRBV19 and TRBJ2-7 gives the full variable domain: DGGITQSPKYLFRKEGQNVTLSCEQNLNHDAMYWYRQDPGQGLRLIYYSQIVNDFQKGDIAEGYSVSREKKESFPLTVTSAQKNPTAFYLCASSIGGLAPYEQYFGPGTRLTVT.